This passage covers 8 T cell receptor beta chains from one sample sequenced in a study of radiotherapy plus CTLA-4 blockade in lung cancer. Clones were sequenced by immunoSEQ multiplex PCR, and TCRdb holds only the in-frame ones, with some missing. The table lists approximately 69,000 clones, approximately 78% of them singletons. Sequences were derived from peripheral blood, sampled from a patient treated with radiotherapy plus ipilimumab. These TCRs come from a human donor with non-small cell lung cancer who had a complete response to radiotherapy plus ipilimumab.

The gene calls are TRBV6-6 and TRBJ1-2, with D maybe TRBD1 (6 bases). V lost 2 bases and J lost 4, with 14 bases in between. Looked up from germline, CDR1 is MNHNY and CDR2 is SVGAGI (reference sequence). The CDR3 consists of 15 residues. CDR3: CASSYGEGGIYGYTF. The CDR3 nucleotides are TGTGCCAGCAGTTACGGGGAGGGGGGGATCTATGGCTACACCTTC.

The V and J genes are TRBV12-5 and TRBJ2-3; no firm D call. This CDR3 comprises 14 residues. CDR1 and CDR2 (germline): LGHNT, FRNRAP. The V end was cut by 4 bases, the J end by 6 bases, with 14 bases between. In DNA form, the CDR3 reads TGTGCTAGTGGTTCCGCCTCCAATGCGGATACGCAGTATTTT. This translates into CASGSASNADTQYF.

The rearrangement joins TRBV7-9 to TRBJ2-7; D unclear. The ends were cut back, 1 base at V and 2 bases at J, with 6 bases in the middle. The CDR3 runs to 13 residues. Germline CDR1 is SEHNR and CDR2 is FQNEAQ (reference sequence). The CDR3 coding sequence is TGTGCCAGCAGCTTAGACGGAACCTACGAGCAGTACTTC. This encodes CASSLDGTYEQYF.

The rearrangement joins TRBV5-1 to TRBJ2-7, with TRBD2 as a possible D gene (6 bases). The germline V gene has CDR1 SGHRS and CDR2 YFSETQ. The ends were cut back, 0 bases at V and 7 bases at J, with 14 bases in the middle. The CDR3 extends over 14 amino acids. CDR3 sequence reads: CASSLDPGVREQYF. The DNA for the CDR3 is TGCGCCAGCAGCTTGGATCCGGGGGTGAGGGAGCAGTACTTC.

This chain joins TRBV10-2 and TRBJ2-1; 8 nucleotides match TRBD2. Germline V gene data show CDR1 as WSHSY and CDR2 as SAAADI. The trim removed 0 bases at V and 14 bases at J, leaving 9 bases unmatched. This CDR3 comprises 14 residues. The CDR3 nucleotides read TGCGCCAGCAGTGAGTCGGGGGGCGGGAGGCGCGAGTTCTTC. Encoded protein: CASSESGGGRREFF.

The rearrangement links TRBV7-2 to TRBJ2-2; D perhaps matches TRBD1 (6 bases). The CDR3 is 14 amino acids. Germline V gives CDR1 SGHTA, CDR2 FQGNSA. V shed 5 bases and J shed 6 bases, with 13 bases lying between them. CDR3 sequence (DNA): TGTGCCAGCAGCCGTAATACAGGGTCCGGGGAGCTGTTTTTT. This encodes CASSRNTGSGELFF.

The V gene is TRBV27, the J gene TRBJ2-7; D is uncertain. The CDR3 is 16 residues long. CDR1 is MNHEY, CDR2 SMNVEV, per germline (reference sequence). V lost 6 bases and J lost 4, with 22 bases in between. CDR3 DNA sequence: TGTGCCAGCAGCCCCATGAGTTGGCCTACCTCTTACGAGCAGTACGTC. It translates to CASSPMSWPTSYEQYV.

The chain recombines TRBV7-9 with TRBJ2-7, with a possible D match to TRBD2 (5 bases). Trimming took 6 bases from V and 0 from J, leaving 9 bases between them. CDR3 length equals 13 residues. Looked up from germline, CDR1 is SEHNR and CDR2 is FQNEAQ (reference sequence). CDR3 residues: CASRSTSSYEQYF. For the CDR3, the DNA is TGTGCCAGCAGGTCTACTAGCTCCTACGAGCAGTACTTC.